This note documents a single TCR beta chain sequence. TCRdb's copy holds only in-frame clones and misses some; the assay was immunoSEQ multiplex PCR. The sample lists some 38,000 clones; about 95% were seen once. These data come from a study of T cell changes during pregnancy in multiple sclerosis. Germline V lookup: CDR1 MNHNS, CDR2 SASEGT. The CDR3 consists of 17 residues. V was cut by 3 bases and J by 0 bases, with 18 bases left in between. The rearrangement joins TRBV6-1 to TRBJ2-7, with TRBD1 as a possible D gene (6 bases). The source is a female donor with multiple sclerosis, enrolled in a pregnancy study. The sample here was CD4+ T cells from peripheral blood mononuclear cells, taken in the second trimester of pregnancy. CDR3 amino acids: CASSESFRGRSSYEQYF. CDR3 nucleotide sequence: TGTGCCAGCAGTGAGTCATTCAGGGGCCGCAGCTCCTACGAGCAGTACTTC.